This TCR beta chain was sequenced during a study of cytomegalovirus exposure and HLA in healthy donors. Study-wide background: Early released data had 65 million to 100 million unique TCRs, all coming from HLA-typed donors.

A multiplex PCR was run with 60 Vbeta primers and 13 Jbeta primers. TCRdb's copy holds only in-frame clones and misses some; the assay was immunoSEQ multiplex PCR. The data hold 150,000 to 200,000 clones, with over 70% observed a single time. The ends lost 4 bases at V and 0 bases at J; junction bases unmatched: 8. The V gene's germline CDR1 is LGHNA and CDR2 YNFKEQ. The CDR3 extends over 17 amino acids. Regarding this clone: Its antigen is undetermined.

Study findings and constraints: It was in a later analysis that TCR association rates were seen to vary by HLA locus, highest for DRB1 and lowest for HLA-C.

The sequenced sample was PBMCs. The sequence was obtained from a woman between 18 and 30 years old in good health and CMV-seropositive. The chain has TRBV4-2 and TRBJ2-2; 7 nucleotides align to TRBD1. CDR3 coding DNA: TGTGCCAGCAGCCCGCCGACAGGGCCGACGAACACCGGGGAGCTGTTTTTT. Residues: CASSPPTGPTNTGELFF.